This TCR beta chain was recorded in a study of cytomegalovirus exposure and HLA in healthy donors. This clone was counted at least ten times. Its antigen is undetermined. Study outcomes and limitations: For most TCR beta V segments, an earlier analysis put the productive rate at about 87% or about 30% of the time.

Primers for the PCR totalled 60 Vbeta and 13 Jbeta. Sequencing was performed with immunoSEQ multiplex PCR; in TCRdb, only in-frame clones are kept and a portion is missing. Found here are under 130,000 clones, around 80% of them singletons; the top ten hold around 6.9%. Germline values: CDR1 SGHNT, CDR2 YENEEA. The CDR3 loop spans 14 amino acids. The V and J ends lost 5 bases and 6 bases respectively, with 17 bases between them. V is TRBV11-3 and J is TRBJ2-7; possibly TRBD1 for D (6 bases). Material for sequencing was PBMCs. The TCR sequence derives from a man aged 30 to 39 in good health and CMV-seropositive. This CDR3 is CASSPGQGSREQYF. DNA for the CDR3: TGTGCCAGCAGCCCCGGGCAGGGGAGTCGCGAGCAGTACTTC.